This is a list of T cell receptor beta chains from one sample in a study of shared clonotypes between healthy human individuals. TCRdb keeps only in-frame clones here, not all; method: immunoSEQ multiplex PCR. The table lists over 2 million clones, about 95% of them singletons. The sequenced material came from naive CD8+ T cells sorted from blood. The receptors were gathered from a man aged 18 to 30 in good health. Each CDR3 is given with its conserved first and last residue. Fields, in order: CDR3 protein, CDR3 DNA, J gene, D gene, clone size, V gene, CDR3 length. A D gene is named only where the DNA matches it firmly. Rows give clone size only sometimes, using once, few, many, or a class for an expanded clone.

cdr3_aa: CASSQLTFNSYNEQFF
cdr3_nt: TGCGCCAGCAGCCAACTAACTTTTAACTCCTACAATGAGCAGTTCTTC
j_call: TRBJ2-1
d_call: NA
clone_size: NA
v_call: TRBV4-3
cdr3_length: 16

cdr3_aa: CASSARGAEDTEAFF
cdr3_nt: TGTGCCAGCAGCGCCCGGGGCGCAGAGGACACTGAAGCTTTCTTT
j_call: TRBJ1-1
d_call: NA
clone_size: once
v_call: TRBV7-9
cdr3_length: 15

cdr3_aa: CASSATGKGYTF
cdr3_nt: TGTGCCAGCAGTGCGACAGGGAAAGGCTACACCTTC
j_call: TRBJ1-2
d_call: TRBD1
clone_size: NA
v_call: TRBV6-6
cdr3_length: 12

cdr3_aa: CASSAGQGHNQPQHF
cdr3_nt: TGTGCCAGCAGCGCCGGACAGGGCCACAATCAGCCCCAGCATTTT
j_call: TRBJ1-5
d_call: TRBD1
clone_size: NA
v_call: TRBV9
cdr3_length: 15

cdr3_aa: CASSLVSLSNYGYTF
cdr3_nt: TGTGCCAGCAGTTTAGTGTCTCTATCCAACTATGGCTACACCTTC
j_call: TRBJ1-2
d_call: NA
clone_size: NA
v_call: TRBV28
cdr3_length: 15

cdr3_aa: CAISDQATGAGGYTF
cdr3_nt: TGTGCCATCAGTGATCAGGCAACAGGGGCGGGTGGCTACACCTTC
j_call: TRBJ1-2
d_call: TRBD1
clone_size: many
v_call: TRBV10-3
cdr3_length: 15

cdr3_aa: CASSKGTAVSYEEQYF
cdr3_nt: TGTGCCAGCAGCAAAGGGACAGCCGTCTCCTACGAGGAGCAGTACTTC
j_call: TRBJ2-7
d_call: TRBD1
clone_size: NA
v_call: TRBV5-8
cdr3_length: 16

cdr3_aa: CASSETGLRNEQFF
cdr3_nt: TGTGCCAGCAGCGAAACCGGGCTACGAAATGAGCAGTTCTTC
j_call: TRBJ2-1
d_call: NA
clone_size: NA
v_call: TRBV7-9
cdr3_length: 14

cdr3_aa: CASSPSNGNEQFF
cdr3_nt: TGCGCCAGCAGCCCCTCAAACGGCAATGAGCAGTTCTTC
j_call: TRBJ2-1
d_call: NA
clone_size: NA
v_call: TRBV4-3
cdr3_length: 13

cdr3_aa: CSARTYEQYF
cdr3_nt: TGCAGTGCTCGTACATACGAGCAGTACTTC
j_call: TRBJ2-7
d_call: NA
clone_size: NA
v_call: TRBV20-1
cdr3_length: 10

cdr3_aa: CASSQGLAGVEQYF
cdr3_nt: TGCGCCAGCAGTCAGGGACTAGCGGGAGTCGAGCAGTACTTC
j_call: TRBJ2-7
d_call: TRBD2
clone_size: NA
v_call: TRBV4-1
cdr3_length: 14

cdr3_aa: CASSPADRSSTDTQYF
cdr3_nt: TGTGCCAGCAGTCCCGCAGACAGGTCTAGCACAGATACGCAGTATTTT
j_call: TRBJ2-3
d_call: NA
clone_size: NA
v_call: TRBV28
cdr3_length: 16

cdr3_aa: CASSSAEAFF
cdr3_nt: TGTGCCAGCAGTTCCGCTGAAGCTTTCTTT
j_call: TRBJ1-1
d_call: NA
clone_size: NA
v_call: TRBV28
cdr3_length: 10

cdr3_aa: CAWSRGLAGVTYEQYF
cdr3_nt: TGTGCCTGGAGTAGAGGACTAGCGGGTGTGACCTACGAGCAGTACTTC
j_call: TRBJ2-7
d_call: TRBD2
clone_size: NA
v_call: TRBV30
cdr3_length: 16

cdr3_aa: CASSATGQEPYEQYF
cdr3_nt: TGTGCCAGCAGCGCGACGGGACAAGAACCCTACGAGCAGTACTTC
j_call: TRBJ2-7
d_call: NA
clone_size: once
v_call: TRBV9
cdr3_length: 15

cdr3_aa: CASRRGSYNEQFF
cdr3_nt: TGTGCCAGCAGGAGGGGCTCCTACAATGAGCAGTTCTTC
j_call: TRBJ2-1
d_call: NA
clone_size: NA
v_call: TRBV25-1
cdr3_length: 13

cdr3_aa: CASRTSGTGNQPQHF
cdr3_nt: TGTGCCAGTAGGACCTCCGGGACGGGCAATCAGCCCCAGCATTTT
j_call: TRBJ1-5
d_call: NA
clone_size: few
v_call: TRBV19
cdr3_length: 15

cdr3_aa: CASSFSRGEDTYEQYF
cdr3_nt: TGTGCCAGCAGTTTTTCCCGGGGGGAGGATACCTACGAGCAGTACTTC
j_call: TRBJ2-7
d_call: TRBD2
clone_size: NA
v_call: TRBV27
cdr3_length: 16

cdr3_aa: CASSERLAGAGEQYF
cdr3_nt: TGTGCCAGCAGTGAGCGGCTAGCGGGAGCTGGCGAGCAGTACTTC
j_call: TRBJ2-7
d_call: TRBD2
clone_size: NA
v_call: TRBV6-1
cdr3_length: 15

cdr3_aa: CASSIWTSGSQETQYF
cdr3_nt: TGCGCCAGCAGCATCTGGACTAGCGGGAGCCAAGAGACCCAGTACTTC
j_call: TRBJ2-5
d_call: TRBD2
clone_size: NA
v_call: TRBV5-1
cdr3_length: 16

cdr3_aa: CASSPRGVYGYTF
cdr3_nt: TGTGCCAGCAGCCCCCGGGGTGTCTATGGCTACACCTTC
j_call: TRBJ1-2
d_call: NA
clone_size: NA
v_call: TRBV13
cdr3_length: 13

cdr3_aa: CASSRTGNNSPLHF
cdr3_nt: TGTGCCAGCAGCCGGACAGGGAATAATTCACCCCTCCACTTT
j_call: TRBJ1-6
d_call: TRBD1
clone_size: once
v_call: TRBV14
cdr3_length: 14

cdr3_aa: CASSYTGIQDTQYF
cdr3_nt: TGTGCCAGCAGTTACACCGGGATTCAAGATACGCAGTATTTT
j_call: TRBJ2-3
d_call: NA
clone_size: NA
v_call: TRBV6-5
cdr3_length: 14

cdr3_aa: CASSQTGEGVNTEAFF
cdr3_nt: TGCGCCAGCAGCCAAACAGGGGAAGGAGTGAACACTGAAGCTTTCTTT
j_call: TRBJ1-1
d_call: TRBD1
clone_size: NA
v_call: TRBV4-1
cdr3_length: 16

cdr3_aa: CASSQESAGTLNEQYF
cdr3_nt: TGCGCCAGCAGCCAAGAATCGGCCGGGACATTGAACGAGCAGTACTTC
j_call: TRBJ2-7
d_call: NA
clone_size: NA
v_call: TRBV4-1
cdr3_length: 16

cdr3_aa: CASSPIPSDTQYF
cdr3_nt: TGTGCCAGCAGTCCTATCCCTAGCGATACGCAGTATTTT
j_call: TRBJ2-3
d_call: NA
clone_size: NA
v_call: TRBV6-4
cdr3_length: 13

cdr3_aa: CASSYYTGELFF
cdr3_nt: TGTGCCAGCAGCTATTACACCGGGGAGCTGTTTTTT
j_call: TRBJ2-2
d_call: NA
clone_size: NA
v_call: TRBV7-9
cdr3_length: 12

cdr3_aa: CASSEPIMNTEAFF
cdr3_nt: TGTGCCAGCAGTGAGCCAATTATGAACACTGAAGCTTTCTTT
j_call: TRBJ1-1
d_call: NA
clone_size: NA
v_call: TRBV6-1
cdr3_length: 14

cdr3_aa: CAWSVGTDISYEQYF
cdr3_nt: TGTGCCTGGAGTGTAGGGACGGACATCTCCTACGAGCAGTACTTC
j_call: TRBJ2-7
d_call: NA
clone_size: NA
v_call: TRBV30
cdr3_length: 15

cdr3_aa: CASSLQGNEQYF
cdr3_nt: TGTGCCAGCAGCCTACAGGGGAACGAGCAGTACTTC
j_call: TRBJ2-7
d_call: TRBD1
clone_size: NA
v_call: TRBV7-9
cdr3_length: 12

cdr3_aa: CASSHELAGASYEQYF
cdr3_nt: TGCGCCAGCAGCCATGAATTAGCGGGGGCCTCCTACGAGCAGTACTTC
j_call: TRBJ2-7
d_call: TRBD2
clone_size: NA
v_call: TRBV4-1
cdr3_length: 16

cdr3_aa: CASMTAGEGYEQYF
cdr3_nt: TGTGCCAGCATGACCGCGGGAGAGGGCTACGAGCAGTACTTC
j_call: TRBJ2-7
d_call: TRBD2
clone_size: NA
v_call: TRBV27
cdr3_length: 14

cdr3_aa: CASSGPQGAGGYTF
cdr3_nt: TGTGCCAGCAGTGGGCCTCAGGGCGCGGGGGGCTACACCTTC
j_call: TRBJ1-2
d_call: NA
clone_size: NA
v_call: TRBV6-6
cdr3_length: 14

cdr3_aa: CASSVDRSSYEQYF
cdr3_nt: TGTGCCAGCAGTGTGGACAGGAGCTCCTACGAGCAGTACTTC
j_call: TRBJ2-7
d_call: TRBD1
clone_size: NA
v_call: TRBV27
cdr3_length: 14

cdr3_aa: CASSLVSGGAVDNEQFF
cdr3_nt: TGTGCCAGCAGCTTAGTTAGCGGGGGGGCAGTAGACAATGAGCAGTTCTTC
j_call: TRBJ2-1
d_call: TRBD2
clone_size: NA
v_call: TRBV11-2
cdr3_length: 17

cdr3_aa: CSVDPGQGGEQYF
cdr3_nt: TGCAGCGTTGACCCGGGACAGGGAGGCGAGCAGTACTTC
j_call: TRBJ2-7
d_call: TRBD1
clone_size: NA
v_call: TRBV29-1
cdr3_length: 13

cdr3_aa: CASSLEPGFYGYTF
cdr3_nt: TGTGCCAGCAGCTTGGAGCCAGGTTTCTATGGCTACACCTTC
j_call: TRBJ1-2
d_call: NA
clone_size: NA
v_call: TRBV5-4
cdr3_length: 14

cdr3_aa: CASSLTTEVYNSPLHF
cdr3_nt: TGCGCCAGCAGCTTGACGACAGAAGTCTATAATTCACCCCTCCACTTT
j_call: TRBJ1-6
d_call: NA
clone_size: NA
v_call: TRBV5-1
cdr3_length: 16

cdr3_aa: CASSGLSEATNEKLFF
cdr3_nt: TGTGCCAGCAGTGGCCTTTCAGAAGCAACTAATGAAAAACTGTTTTTT
j_call: TRBJ1-4
d_call: NA
clone_size: NA
v_call: TRBV6-1
cdr3_length: 16

cdr3_aa: CASSLEAGAQPQHF
cdr3_nt: TGTGCCAGCAGCTTAGAGGCAGGGGCTCAGCCCCAGCATTTT
j_call: TRBJ1-5
d_call: NA
clone_size: few
v_call: TRBV7-8
cdr3_length: 14

cdr3_aa: CASTHRGAGYGYTF
cdr3_nt: TGTGCCAGCACCCACCGGGGGGCGGGCTATGGCTACACCTTC
j_call: TRBJ1-2
d_call: NA
clone_size: NA
v_call: TRBV6-1
cdr3_length: 14

cdr3_aa: CASSYSGLLETQYF
cdr3_nt: TGTGCCAGCAGTTACTCGGGACTCCTAGAGACCCAGTACTTC
j_call: TRBJ2-5
d_call: NA
clone_size: NA
v_call: TRBV6-6
cdr3_length: 14

cdr3_aa: CASSLFPNYGYTF
cdr3_nt: TGTGCCAGCAGTTTATTTCCAAACTATGGCTACACCTTC
j_call: TRBJ1-2
d_call: NA
clone_size: NA
v_call: TRBV27
cdr3_length: 13

cdr3_aa: CASSQSGAGYTF
cdr3_nt: TGTGCCAGCAGTCAGTCAGGCGCTGGCTACACCTTC
j_call: TRBJ1-2
d_call: NA
clone_size: NA
v_call: TRBV27
cdr3_length: 12

cdr3_aa: CASSLGTIQYF
cdr3_nt: TGTGCCAGCAGTTTAGGGACGATTCAGTACTTC
j_call: TRBJ2-4
d_call: NA
clone_size: NA
v_call: TRBV28
cdr3_length: 11

cdr3_aa: CASSAGLGFGITEAFF
cdr3_nt: TGTGCCAGCAGTGCAGGGTTAGGATTCGGCATCACTGAAGCTTTCTTT
j_call: TRBJ1-1
d_call: NA
clone_size: NA
v_call: TRBV2
cdr3_length: 16

cdr3_aa: CASSAPGEKEQYF
cdr3_nt: TGTGCCAGCAGTGCCCCCGGGGAGAAGGAGCAGTACTTC
j_call: TRBJ2-7
d_call: NA
clone_size: NA
v_call: TRBV28
cdr3_length: 13

cdr3_aa: CASSLTSDNEQFF
cdr3_nt: TGTGCCAGCAGCTTGACTAGCGATAATGAGCAGTTCTTC
j_call: TRBJ2-1
d_call: TRBD2
clone_size: few
v_call: TRBV7-9
cdr3_length: 13

cdr3_aa: CASKLGPHSYNEQFF
cdr3_nt: TGTGCCAGCAAGTTGGGGCCCCACTCCTACAATGAGCAGTTCTTC
j_call: TRBJ2-1
d_call: NA
clone_size: NA
v_call: TRBV27
cdr3_length: 15

cdr3_aa: CASRSGQGKNIQYF
cdr3_nt: TGTGCCAGCAGATCGGGACAGGGGAAAAACATTCAGTACTTC
j_call: TRBJ2-4
d_call: TRBD1
clone_size: NA
v_call: TRBV6-5
cdr3_length: 14

cdr3_aa: CSVAISTEAFF
cdr3_nt: TGCAGCGTTGCGATCAGCACTGAAGCTTTCTTT
j_call: TRBJ1-1
d_call: NA
clone_size: NA
v_call: TRBV29-1
cdr3_length: 11

cdr3_aa: CASSADLGDGYTF
cdr3_nt: TGTGCCAGCAGTGCCGATCTTGGCGATGGCTACACCTTC
j_call: TRBJ1-2
d_call: NA
clone_size: NA
v_call: TRBV2
cdr3_length: 13

cdr3_aa: CASSQDEQTSRELPKNTDTQYF
cdr3_nt: TGCGCCAGCAGCCAAGACGAACAAACCTCGAGGGAGCTTCCTAAAAACACAGATACGCAGTATTTT
j_call: TRBJ2-3
d_call: NA
clone_size: NA
v_call: TRBV4-1
cdr3_length: 22